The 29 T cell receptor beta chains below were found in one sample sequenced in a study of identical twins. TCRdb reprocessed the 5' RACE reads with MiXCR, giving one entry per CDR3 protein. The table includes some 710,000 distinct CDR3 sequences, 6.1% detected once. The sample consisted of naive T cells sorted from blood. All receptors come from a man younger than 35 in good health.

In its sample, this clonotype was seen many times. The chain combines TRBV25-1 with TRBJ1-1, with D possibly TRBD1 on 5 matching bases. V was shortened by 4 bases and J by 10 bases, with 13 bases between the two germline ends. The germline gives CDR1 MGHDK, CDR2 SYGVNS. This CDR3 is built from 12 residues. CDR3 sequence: CASSGSWDRAFF. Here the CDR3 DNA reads TGTGCCAGCAGTGGGTCTTGGGACCGAGCTTTCTTT.

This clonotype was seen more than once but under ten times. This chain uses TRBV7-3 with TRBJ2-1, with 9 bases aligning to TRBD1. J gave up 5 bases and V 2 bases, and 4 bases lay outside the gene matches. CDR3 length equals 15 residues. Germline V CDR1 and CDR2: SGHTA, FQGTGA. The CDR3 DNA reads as TGTGCCAGCAGCTTAGACCGGACAGGGGACAATGAGCAGTTCTTC. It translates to CASSLDRTGDNEQFF.

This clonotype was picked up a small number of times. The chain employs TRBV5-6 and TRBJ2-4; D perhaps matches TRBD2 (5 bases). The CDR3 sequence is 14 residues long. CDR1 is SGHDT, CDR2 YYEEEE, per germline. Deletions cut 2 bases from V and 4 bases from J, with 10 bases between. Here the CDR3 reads CASSFSDWKNIQYF. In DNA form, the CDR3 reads TGTGCCAGCAGCTTTTCGGACTGGAAAAACATTCAGTACTTC.

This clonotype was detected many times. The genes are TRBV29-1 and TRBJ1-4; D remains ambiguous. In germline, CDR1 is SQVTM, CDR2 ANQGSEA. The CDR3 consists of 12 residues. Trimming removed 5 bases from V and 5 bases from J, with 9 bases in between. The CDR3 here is CSVWTENEKLFF. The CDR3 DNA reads TGCAGCGTTTGGACGGAAAATGAAAAACTGTTTTTT.

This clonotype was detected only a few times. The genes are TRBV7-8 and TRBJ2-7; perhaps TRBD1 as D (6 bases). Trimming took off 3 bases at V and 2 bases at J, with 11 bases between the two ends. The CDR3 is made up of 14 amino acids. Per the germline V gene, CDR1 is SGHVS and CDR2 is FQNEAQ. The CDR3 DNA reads TGTGCCAGCAGCTTCGCAGGGGCAACCTACGAGCAGTACGTC. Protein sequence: CASSFAGATYEQYV.

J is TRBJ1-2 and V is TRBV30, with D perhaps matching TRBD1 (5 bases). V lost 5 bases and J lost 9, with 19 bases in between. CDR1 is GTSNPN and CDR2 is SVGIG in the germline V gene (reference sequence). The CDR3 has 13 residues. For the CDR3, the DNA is TGTGCCTGGGAAGGGGCAGACAGACTAAGCTACACCTTC. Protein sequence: CAWEGADRLSYTF.

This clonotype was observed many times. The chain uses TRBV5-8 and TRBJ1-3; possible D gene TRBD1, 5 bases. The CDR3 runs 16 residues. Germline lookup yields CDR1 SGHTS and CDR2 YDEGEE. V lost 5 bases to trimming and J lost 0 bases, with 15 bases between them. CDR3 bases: TGTGCCAGCAGATATTCCTCGGGGGTCTCTGGAAACACCATATATTTT. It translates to CASRYSSGVSGNTIYF.

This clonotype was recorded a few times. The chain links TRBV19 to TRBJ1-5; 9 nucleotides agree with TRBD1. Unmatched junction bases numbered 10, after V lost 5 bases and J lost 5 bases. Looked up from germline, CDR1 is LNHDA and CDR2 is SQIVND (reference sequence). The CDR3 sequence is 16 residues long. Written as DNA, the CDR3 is TGTGCCAGTAGTCGAGGACAGGGGTTCCGATATCAGCCCCAGCATTTT. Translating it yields CASSRGQGFRYQPQHF.

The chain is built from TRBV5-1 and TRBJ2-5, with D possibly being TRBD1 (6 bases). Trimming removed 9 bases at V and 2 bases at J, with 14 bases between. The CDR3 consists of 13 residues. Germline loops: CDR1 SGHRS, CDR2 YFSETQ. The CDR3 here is CATRSGEQETQYF. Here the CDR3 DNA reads TGCGCCACCCGATCAGGGGAACAAGAGACCCAGTACTTC.

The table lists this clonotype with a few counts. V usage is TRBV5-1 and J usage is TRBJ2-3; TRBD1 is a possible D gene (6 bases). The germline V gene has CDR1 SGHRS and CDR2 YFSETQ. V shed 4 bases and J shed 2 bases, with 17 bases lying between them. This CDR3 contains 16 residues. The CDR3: CASSTRDTRLTDTQYF. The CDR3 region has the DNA TGCGCCAGCAGCACCCGGGACACCCGTCTCACAGATACGCAGTATTTT.

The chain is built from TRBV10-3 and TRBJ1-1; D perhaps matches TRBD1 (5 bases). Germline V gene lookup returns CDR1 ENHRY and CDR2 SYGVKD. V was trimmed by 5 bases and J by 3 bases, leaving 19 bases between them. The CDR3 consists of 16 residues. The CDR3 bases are TGTGCCATCAGTCCCTCTTTCGGTAAGGGGTACACTGAAGCTTTCTTT. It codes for CAISPSFGKGYTEAFF.

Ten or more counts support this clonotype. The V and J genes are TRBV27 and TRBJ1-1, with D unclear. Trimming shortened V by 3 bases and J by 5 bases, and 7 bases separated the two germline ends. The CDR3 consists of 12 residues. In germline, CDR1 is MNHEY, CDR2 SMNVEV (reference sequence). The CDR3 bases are TGTGCCAGCAGTTTTAAGGGAACTGAAGCTTTCTTT. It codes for CASSFKGTEAFF.

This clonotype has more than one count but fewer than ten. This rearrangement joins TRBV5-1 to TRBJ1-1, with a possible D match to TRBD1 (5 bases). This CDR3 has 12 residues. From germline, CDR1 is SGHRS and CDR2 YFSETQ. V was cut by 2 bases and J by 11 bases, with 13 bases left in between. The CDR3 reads CASSFRDGAAFF. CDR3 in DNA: TGCGCCAGCAGCTTCCGGGACGGGGCCGCTTTCTTT.

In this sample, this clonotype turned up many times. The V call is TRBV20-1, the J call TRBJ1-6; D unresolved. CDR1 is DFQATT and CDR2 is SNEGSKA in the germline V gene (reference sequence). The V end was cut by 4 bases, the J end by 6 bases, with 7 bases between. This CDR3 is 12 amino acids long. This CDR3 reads CSAIRSNSPLHF. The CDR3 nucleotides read TGCAGTGCTATTCGTAGTAATTCACCCCTCCACTTT.

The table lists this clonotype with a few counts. The CDR3 here is CASSYRPGGDYEQYV. For the CDR3, the DNA is TGTGCCAGCAGTTATAGGCCAGGAGGGGACTACGAGCAGTACGTC. The chain is built from TRBV6-5 and TRBJ2-7; TRBD2 might be the D (6 bases). The V gene lost 3 bases and the J gene lost 3 bases, with 15 bases spanning the gap. The CDR3 has 15 amino acids. Per germline, CDR1 MNHEY and CDR2 SVGAGI.

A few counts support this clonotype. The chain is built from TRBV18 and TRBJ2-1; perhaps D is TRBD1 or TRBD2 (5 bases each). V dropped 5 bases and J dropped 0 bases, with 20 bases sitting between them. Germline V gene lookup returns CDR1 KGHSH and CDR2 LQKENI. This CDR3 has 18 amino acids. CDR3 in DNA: TGTGCCAGCTCAACCGGTGGGACGCCGATAAGCTCCTACAATGAGCAGTTCTTC. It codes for CASSTGGTPISSYNEQFF.

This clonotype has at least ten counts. In nucleotides, the CDR3 is TGTGCCAGCACTCCAAGGGGCAGCCAAGAGACCCAGTACTTC. This translates into CASTPRGSQETQYF. This sequence joins TRBV12-3 or TRBV12-4 and TRBJ2-5; TRBD1 might be the D (5 bases). There are 14 residues in the CDR3. The germline V and J ends were trimmed by 7 bases and 1 base, with 13 bases remaining between them.

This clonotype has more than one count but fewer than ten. CDR3 bases: TGTGCCAGCAGCTTATGGGACAGGGGGAACACTGAAGCTTTCTTT. This encodes CASSLWDRGNTEAFF. The chain links TRBV5-6 to TRBJ1-1; 10 positions agree with TRBD1. J was trimmed by 1 base and V by 2 bases; bases with no gene match: 2. In germline, CDR1 is SGHDT, CDR2 YYEEEE. The CDR3 totals 15 residues.

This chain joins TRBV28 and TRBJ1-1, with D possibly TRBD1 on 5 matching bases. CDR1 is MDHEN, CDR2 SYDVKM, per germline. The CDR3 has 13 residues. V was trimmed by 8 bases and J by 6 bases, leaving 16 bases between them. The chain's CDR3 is CASLTGGYAEAFF. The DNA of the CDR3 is TGTGCCAGCCTTACCGGGGGGTACGCTGAAGCTTTCTTT.

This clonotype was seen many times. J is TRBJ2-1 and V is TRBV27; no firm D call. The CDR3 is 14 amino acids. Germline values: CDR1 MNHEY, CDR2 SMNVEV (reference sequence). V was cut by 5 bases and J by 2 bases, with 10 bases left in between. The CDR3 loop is CASSVDFTYNEQFF. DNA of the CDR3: TGTGCCAGCAGTGTTGACTTTACCTACAATGAGCAGTTCTTC.

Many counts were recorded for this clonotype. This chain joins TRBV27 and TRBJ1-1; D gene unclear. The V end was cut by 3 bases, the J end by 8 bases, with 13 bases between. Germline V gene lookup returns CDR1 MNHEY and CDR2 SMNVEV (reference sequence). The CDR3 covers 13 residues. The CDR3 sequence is CASSLSGGWEAFF. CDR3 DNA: TGTGCCAGCAGTTTGTCGGGAGGGTGGGAAGCTTTCTTT.

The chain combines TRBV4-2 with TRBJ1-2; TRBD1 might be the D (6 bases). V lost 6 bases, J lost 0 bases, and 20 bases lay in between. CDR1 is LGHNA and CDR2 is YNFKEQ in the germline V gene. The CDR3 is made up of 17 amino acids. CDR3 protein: CASRHNADRQTNYGYTF. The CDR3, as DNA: TGTGCCAGCAGACACAATGCGGACAGACAAACTAACTATGGCTACACCTTC.

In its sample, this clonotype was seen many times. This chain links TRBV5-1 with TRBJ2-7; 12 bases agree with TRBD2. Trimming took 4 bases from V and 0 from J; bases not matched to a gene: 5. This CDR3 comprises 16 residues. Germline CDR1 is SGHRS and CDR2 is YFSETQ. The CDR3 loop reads CASSPGLAGISYEQYF. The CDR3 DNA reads TGCGCCAGCAGCCCCGGACTAGCGGGAATCTCCTACGAGCAGTACTTC.

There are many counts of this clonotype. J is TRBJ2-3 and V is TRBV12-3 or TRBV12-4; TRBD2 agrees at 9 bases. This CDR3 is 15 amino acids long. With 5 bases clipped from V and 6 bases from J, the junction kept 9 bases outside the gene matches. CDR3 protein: CASSTGLAGYDTQYF. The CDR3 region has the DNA TGTGCCAGCAGTACGGGGCTAGCGGGATACGATACGCAGTATTTT.

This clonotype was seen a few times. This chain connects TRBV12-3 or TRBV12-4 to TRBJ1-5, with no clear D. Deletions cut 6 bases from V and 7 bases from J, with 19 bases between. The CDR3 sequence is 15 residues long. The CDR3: CASRYGMGSFQPQHF. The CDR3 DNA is TGTGCCAGCAGGTATGGGATGGGGAGTTTCCAGCCCCAGCATTTT.

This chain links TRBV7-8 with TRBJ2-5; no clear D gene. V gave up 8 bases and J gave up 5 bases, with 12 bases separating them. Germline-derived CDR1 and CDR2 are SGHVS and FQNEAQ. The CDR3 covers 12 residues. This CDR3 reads CASGTTGETQYF. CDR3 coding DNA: TGTGCCAGCGGAACGACTGGGGAGACCCAGTACTTC. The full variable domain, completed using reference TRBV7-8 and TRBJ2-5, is GAGVSQSPRYKVAKRGQDVALRCDPISGHVSLFWYQQALGQGPEFLTYFQNEAQLDKSGLPSDRFFAERPEGSVSTLKIQRTQQEDSAVYLCASGTTGETQYFGPGTRLLVL.

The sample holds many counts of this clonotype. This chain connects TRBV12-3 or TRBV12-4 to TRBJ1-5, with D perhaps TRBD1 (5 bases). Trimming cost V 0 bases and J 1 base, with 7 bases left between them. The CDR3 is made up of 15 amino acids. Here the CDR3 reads CASSLAGPSNQPQHF. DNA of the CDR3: TGTGCCAGCAGTTTAGCGGGGCCCAGCAATCAGCCCCAGCATTTT.

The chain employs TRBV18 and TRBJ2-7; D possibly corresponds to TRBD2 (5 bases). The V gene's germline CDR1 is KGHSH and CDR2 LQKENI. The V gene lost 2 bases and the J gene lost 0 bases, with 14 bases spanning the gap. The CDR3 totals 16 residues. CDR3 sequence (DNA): TGTGCCAGCTCACCAAGCCGGGGAGCGAGCTCCTACGAGCAGTACGTC. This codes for CASSPSRGASSYEQYV.

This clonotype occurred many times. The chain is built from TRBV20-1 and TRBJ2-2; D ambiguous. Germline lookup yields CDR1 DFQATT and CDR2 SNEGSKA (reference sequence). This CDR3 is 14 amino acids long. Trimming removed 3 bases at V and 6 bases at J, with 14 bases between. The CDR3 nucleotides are TGCAGTGCTAGCGGGCCGTCACGGCCCGGGGAGCTGTTTTTT. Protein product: CSASGPSRPGELFF.